These 9 T cell receptor beta chains share one sample of origin, sequenced in a study of PD-1 blockade in classical Hodgkin lymphoma (TCRdb year 2020). In light of the paper, this sample's time point label describes: cycle 4 day 1 (C4D1), after five to seven weeks of nivolumab. All trial patients had relapsed after autologous stem cell transplantation, with cohorts A, B and C differing in prior brentuximab vedotin exposure. Libraries came from the immunoSEQ multiplex PCR assay. Held by TCRdb, this immuneACCESS table contains in-frame sequences only and omits some clones. Under half of the omission traces to an unresolved V gene where checked; the cause of the rest is unknown. The sample table records about 25,000 clones; 70% to 80% of these occur just once. The ten biggest clones cover 30% of the sample. The specimen comprised peripheral blood mononuclear cells (PBMCs), sampled before the fourth cycle of nivolumab. These receptor sequences come from a human donor with classical Hodgkin lymphoma.

This clone was recorded only once. The J gene is TRBJ2-7, the V gene TRBV4-2; possibly TRBD1 for D (6 bases). The germline CDR1 and CDR2 sequences are LGHNA and YNFKEQ. The CDR3 runs to 14 residues. Trimming stripped 0 bases from V and 5 bases from J, with 11 bases between. CDR3 in DNA: TGTGCCAGCAGCCAAGAGGGACAACCCCACGAGCAGTACTTC. It translates to CASSQEGQPHEQYF.

The chain is built from TRBV5-4 and TRBJ2-2, with TRBD2 as a possible D gene (7 bases). Trimming removed 4 bases at V and 5 bases at J, with 18 bases between. From germline, CDR1 is SGHNT and CDR2 YYREEE (reference sequence). This CDR3 contains 16 residues. The CDR3 loop is CASSPVGGPGTGELFF. The DNA of the CDR3 is TGTGCCAGCAGCCCGGTGGGGGGGCCGGGGACCGGGGAGCTGTTTTTT.

The chain joins TRBV29-1 to TRBJ1-1; possibly TRBD1 for D (5 bases). The CDR3 has 12 residues. Trimming shortened V by 7 bases and J by 0 bases, and 9 bases separated the two germline ends. CDR1 is SQVTM, CDR2 ANQGSEA, per germline. The CDR3 here is CSADSLNTEAFF. CDR3 DNA: TGCAGCGCCGACAGTTTGAACACTGAAGCTTTCTTT.

The rearrangement links TRBV28 to TRBJ1-1; 8 bases align to TRBD1. CDR1 MDHEN and CDR2 SYDVKM come from the germline V gene. The CDR3 extends over 18 amino acids. After removal of 1 base from V and 2 bases from J, the junction contained 12 bases not matched to a gene. CDR3 protein: CASSLSPGQDFYNTEAFF. The CDR3 nucleotides read TGTGCCAGCAGTTTATCCCCGGGACAGGACTTCTACAACACTGAAGCTTTCTTT.

The rearrangement uses TRBV5-1 and TRBJ1-1; D gene unclear. This CDR3 region has 14 residues. V was cut by 0 bases and J by 6 bases, with 12 bases left in between. Germline V gene sequence: CDR1 SGHRS, CDR2 YFSETQ. The CDR3 is CASSLAVVGAEAFF. CDR3 bases: TGCGCCAGCAGCTTGGCTGTAGTTGGAGCTGAAGCTTTCTTT.

This clone was seen a single time. The chain recombines TRBV9 with TRBJ2-1; D gene ambiguous. The V end lost 0 bases, the J end lost 7 bases, and 14 bases lay between the germline ends. Germline V gene sequence: CDR1 SGDLS, CDR2 YYNGEE. The CDR3 contains 15 residues. CDR3 nucleotide sequence: TGTGCCAGCAGCGTAGTGTCTGGGTTGGAGAATGAGCAGTTCTTC. It is translated as CASSVVSGLENEQFF.

As to this clone: One end of the junction does not line up with germline, which may come from a read error. V and J are TRBV6-5 and TRBJ1-2; TRBD1 might be the D (6 bases). The CDR3 contains 15 residues. CDR1 and CDR2 from the germline V gene are MNHEY and SVGAGI. In DNA form, the CDR3 reads TGCGCCAGCAGCCGAGACAGGCCCTATAGGTATGGCTACACCTTC. This encodes CASSRDRPYRYGYTF.

The chain recombines TRBV6-5 with TRBJ2-7; perhaps TRBD1 as D (5 bases). The CDR3 covers 12 residues. V was shortened by 4 bases and J by 2 bases, with 6 bases between the two germline ends. Germline lookup yields CDR1 MNHEY and CDR2 SVGAGI. CDR3 residues: CASSSQAYEQYF. In nucleotides, the CDR3 is TGTGCCAGCAGTTCACAGGCCTACGAGCAGTACTTC.

With regard to this clone: The same CDR3 also results from other DNA sequences found in this sample. The chain recombines TRBV6-1 with TRBJ1-1, with a possible D match to TRBD1 (5 bases). V shed 8 bases and J shed 4 bases, with 11 bases lying between them. Germline-derived CDR1 and CDR2 are MNHNS and SASEGT. The CDR3 covers 12 residues. The CDR3 region has the DNA TGTGCCAGCTCCAGGGAGGGCACTGAAGCTTTCTTT. Its translation is CASSREGTEAFF.